Sequencing of this T cell receptor (beta chain) was carried out in a study of OX40 agonist ivuxolimab in advanced cancers. About the study: Treatment of patients was with ivuxolimab, an agonistic anti-OX40 (CD134) antibody. Age averaged 60 years (range roughly 23 to 79), and about 86% were male.

TCRdb keeps only in-frame clones here, not all; method: immunoSEQ multiplex PCR. The sample has roughly 70,000 clones, 70% to 90% seen once. V was trimmed by 1 base and J by 4 bases, leaving 16 bases between them. Per the germline V gene, CDR1 is SGHTA and CDR2 is FQGNSA. This CDR3 comprises 16 residues. This receptor was identified in an adult with an advanced solid tumor such as melanoma, head and neck, liver or kidney cancer. Sequencing was performed on CD4+ or CD8+ T cells sorted from blood, taken in a trial of the OX40 agonist ivuxolimab. The chain carries TRBV7-2 and TRBJ2-5; D is unresolved. The CDR3 bases are TGTGCCAGCAGCTTAGGTATGGTGGGCAGGCGAGAGACCCAGTACTTC. Translated: CASSLGMVGRRETQYF.